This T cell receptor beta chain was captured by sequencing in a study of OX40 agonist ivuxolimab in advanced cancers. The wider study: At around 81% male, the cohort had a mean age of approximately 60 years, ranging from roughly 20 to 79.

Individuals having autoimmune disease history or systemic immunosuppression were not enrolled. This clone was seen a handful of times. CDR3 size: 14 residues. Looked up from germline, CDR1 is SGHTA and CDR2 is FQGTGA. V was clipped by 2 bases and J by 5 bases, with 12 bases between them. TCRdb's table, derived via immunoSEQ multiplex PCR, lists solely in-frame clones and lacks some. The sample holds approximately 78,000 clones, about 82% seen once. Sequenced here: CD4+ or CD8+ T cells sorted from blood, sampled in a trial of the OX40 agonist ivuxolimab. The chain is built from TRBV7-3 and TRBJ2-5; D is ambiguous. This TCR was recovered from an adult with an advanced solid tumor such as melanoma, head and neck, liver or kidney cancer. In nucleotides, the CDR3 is TGTGCCAGCAGCTTAGGACCGCTGCAGGAGACCCAGTACTTC. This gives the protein CASSLGPLQETQYF.